The 7 T cell receptor beta chains below were found in one sample sequenced in a study of CD8+ T cells in alopecia areata. The treatment denotes: oral pan-JAK inhibitor, 5-10 mg twice daily. Extracted from the samples, RNA was reverse transcribed into cDNA to serve as the sequencing template. Assay used: immunoSEQ multiplex PCR; TCRdb lists only in-frame clones, some missing. The sample lists over 150,000 clones, 60% to 75% seen once, with around 14% in the top ten. The sample in question was CD4+ T cells sorted from blood, obtained at week 24, from a patient treated with tofacitinib. These receptors all come from a human donor with alopecia areata.

The chain uses TRBV6-5 and TRBJ1-2, with D uncertain. The germline V and J ends were trimmed by 9 bases and 5 bases, with 22 bases remaining between them. This CDR3 comprises 15 residues. CDR1 is MNHEY, CDR2 SVGAGI, per germline. The CDR3 loop reads CASGVYVLGRYGYTF. Written as DNA, the CDR3 is TGTGCCAGTGGGGTGTATGTGTTAGGTCGGTATGGCTACACCTTC.

The chain is built from TRBV5-6 and TRBJ2-6; no clear D. This CDR3 comprises 19 residues. Trimming took off 3 bases at V and 0 bases at J, with 19 bases between the two ends. Germline V gene sequence: CDR1 SGHDT, CDR2 YYEEEE. This chain's CDR3 is CASSSVGGRSSSGANVLTF. The CDR3 region has the DNA TGTGCCAGCAGCTCAGTGGGTGGACGTTCTAGCTCTGGGGCCAACGTCCTGACTTTC. The full variable domain, its missing parts supplied by reference TRBV5-6 and TRBJ2-6, is DAGVTQSPTHLIKTRGQQVTLRCSPKSGHDTVSWYQQALGQGPQFIFQYYEEEERQRGNFPDRFSGHQFPNYSSELNVNALLLGDSALYLCASSSVGGRSSSGANVLTFGAGSRLTVL.

This chain connects TRBV29-1 to TRBJ2-4; no clear D. CDR3 length equals 13 residues. In germline, CDR1 is SQVTM, CDR2 ANQGSEA. The V end lost 4 bases, the J end lost 8 bases, and 15 bases lay between the germline ends. This CDR3 is CSVGGALSDIQYF. CDR3 DNA sequence: TGCAGCGTTGGTGGTGCTCTATCGGACATTCAGTACTTC.

This clone has just a few counts. The gene calls are TRBV18 and TRBJ1-1; 8 bases match TRBD1. The CDR3 loop spans 14 amino acids. The trim removed 3 bases at V and 1 base at J, leaving 1 base unmatched. Germline V gene data show CDR1 as KGHSH and CDR2 as LQKENI. Written as DNA, the CDR3 is TGTGCCAGCTCACCGGGACAGGCGAACACTGAAGCTTTCTTT. Encoded protein: CASSPGQANTEAFF.

The rearrangement joins TRBV6-5 to TRBJ1-6, with unresolved D. The CDR3 consists of 15 residues. V was shortened by 4 bases and J by 5 bases, with 12 bases between the two germline ends. The germline CDR1 and CDR2 sequences are MNHEY and SVGAGI. CDR3 in DNA: TGTGCCAGCAGTTCGGCGCGAGCACATAATTCACCCCTCCACTTT. As protein: CASSSARAHNSPLHF.

This rearrangement joins TRBV9 to TRBJ2-3; D is perhaps TRBD1 (5 bases). V gave up 0 bases and J gave up 2 bases, with 19 bases separating them. CDR3 length: 18 amino acids. Germline assignment: CDR1 SGDLS and CDR2 YYNGEE. The DNA for the CDR3 is TGTGCCAGCAGCGTAGGGCCCCAGGGCCGATTTTTCACAGATACGCAGTATTTT. This translates into CASSVGPQGRFFTDTQYF.

This clone appeared a few times. V usage is TRBV29-1 and J usage is TRBJ2-7; the match to TRBD1 covers 11 bases. CDR3 length equals 15 residues. The junction had 5 bases not matched to a gene; V was cut back by 3 bases and J by 1 base. Germline V gives CDR1 SQVTM, CDR2 ANQGSEA. The CDR3 nucleotides read TGCAGCGTTGATTCCGGGACAGGGGGTTCCTACGAGCAGTACTTC. It codes for CSVDSGTGGSYEQYF.